Each of the 18 T cell receptor beta chains below was sequenced from the same sample in a study of blood T cell repertoires in COVID-19. Clones were sequenced by immunoSEQ multiplex PCR, and TCRdb holds only the in-frame ones, with some missing. This table has roughly 35,000 clones, about 89% appearing once. Sequencing used peripheral blood. These receptors originate from a human donor in a cohort sampled during active COVID-19.

This chain joins TRBV10-3 and TRBJ2-7; D might be TRBD1 (6 bases). Germline V lookup: CDR1 ENHRY, CDR2 SYGVKD. The CDR3 spans 13 residues. Trimming cost V 4 bases and J 6 bases, with 13 bases left between them. The CDR3 region has the DNA TGTGCCATCAGTGTCATGGGGGCCCCCGAGCAGTACTTC. Amino acids: CAISVMGAPEQYF.

The chain has TRBV4-3 and TRBJ2-6; TRBD1 agrees at 7 bases. The V gene end was trimmed by 0 bases and the J gene end by 0 bases; junction bases not matched to a gene: 2. The CDR3 totals 17 residues. The germline V gene has CDR1 LGHNA and CDR2 YSLEER. DNA for the CDR3: TGCGCCAGCAGCCAAGATGGGACAGTCTCTGGGGCCAACGTCCTGACTTTC. Translating gives CASSQDGTVSGANVLTF.

In this sample, this clone turned up once. V is TRBV28 and J is TRBJ1-2; possibly TRBD1 for D (5 bases). V lost 3 bases to trimming and J lost 1 base, with 6 bases between them. The CDR3 is 13 amino acids. Germline lookup yields CDR1 MDHEN and CDR2 SYDVKM. CDR3 amino acids: CASSFQGNYGYTF. The CDR3 coding sequence is TGTGCCAGCAGTTTTCAGGGTAACTATGGCTACACCTTC.

This clone was found once. The rearrangement links TRBV5-1 to TRBJ2-5, with D possibly TRBD2 on 6 matching bases. V shed 0 bases and J shed 3 bases, with 12 bases lying between them. The CDR3 is 15 amino acids. Germline V gene sequence: CDR1 SGHRS, CDR2 YFSETQ. The CDR3 DNA reads as TGCGCCAGCAGCTTGGGCGGAGGGGTCGAAGAGACCCAGTACTTC. The encoded protein is CASSLGGGVEETQYF.

V gene TRBV18 combines with J gene TRBJ2-1, with 7 bases lining up with TRBD1. The J segment lost 6 bases and the V segment lost 2 bases, leaving 7 bases of the junction unmatched. The CDR3 spans 15 residues. Germline V gene lookup returns CDR1 KGHSH and CDR2 LQKENI. This chain's CDR3 is CASSPLEQGRNEQFF. CDR3 coding DNA: TGTGCCAGCTCACCATTAGAACAGGGGCGCAATGAGCAGTTCTTC.

This clone showed up just once. The rearrangement links TRBV10-1 to TRBJ2-1; a weak D match, TRBD1 (6 bases). This CDR3 contains 16 residues. Trimming took off 2 bases at V and 2 bases at J, with 13 bases between the two ends. Germline values: CDR1 WNHNN, CDR2 SYGVQD (reference sequence). The CDR3 loop is CASSELAGVPYNEQFF. CDR3 DNA sequence: TGCGCCAGCAGTGAGCTGGCAGGGGTACCCTACAATGAGCAGTTCTTC.

This chain connects TRBV7-2 to TRBJ1-2, with TRBD1 matching 8 bases. This CDR3 is built from 16 residues. V lost 6 bases to trimming and J lost 7 bases; unmatched junction nucleotides: 16. Germline V gene data show CDR1 as SGHTA and CDR2 as FQGNSA. CDR3 coding DNA: TGTGCCAGCAGTACGATCTCTTTATCACAGGGGGGTGGCTACACCTTC. Amino acids: CASSTISLSQGGGYTF.

This sequence joins TRBV2 and TRBJ2-7; 8 nucleotides agree with TRBD2. CDR3 length: 16 residues. From germline, CDR1 is SNHLY and CDR2 FYNNEI. After removal of 4 bases from V and 3 bases from J, the junction contained 11 bases not matched to a gene. The CDR3 region is CASSAKRRGADYEQYF. The DNA of the CDR3 is TGTGCCAGCAGTGCAAAGAGGCGGGGGGCCGACTACGAGCAGTACTTC.

This clone occurred a few times. The genes are TRBV10-3 and TRBJ1-2; D is perhaps TRBD1 (5 bases). The CDR3 spans 15 residues. With 0 bases removed from V and 4 bases from J, the gap between germline ends came to 12 bases. Germline V lookup: CDR1 ENHRY, CDR2 SYGVKD. CDR3: CAISESRGLSYGYTF. CDR3 coding DNA: TGTGCCATCAGTGAGTCAAGGGGCTTGAGCTATGGCTACACCTTC.

The V call is TRBV2, the J call TRBJ2-1; possible D gene TRBD2, 6 bases. V was cut by 3 bases and J by 7 bases, with 7 bases left in between. Germline V gene lookup returns CDR1 SNHLY and CDR2 FYNNEI. The CDR3 extends over 12 amino acids. This CDR3 reads CASSEAGNEQFF. The CDR3 DNA is TGTGCCAGCAGTGAGGCGGGAAATGAGCAGTTCTTC.

This chain links TRBV7-8 with TRBJ1-5; no clear D gene. V lost 1 base and J 2 bases, leaving 12 bases between the germline ends. Germline V gives CDR1 SGHVS, CDR2 FQNEAQ. This CDR3 is built from 16 residues. CDR3 in DNA: TGTGCCAGCAGCTTAGAAGTCGCGAGGGGCAATCAGCCCCAGCATTTT. Its protein is CASSLEVARGNQPQHF. Full variable domain (rest looked up from reference TRBV7-8 and TRBJ1-5): GAGVSQSPRYKVAKRGQDVALRCDPISGHVSLFWYQQALGQGPEFLTYFQNEAQLDKSGLPSDRFFAERPEGSVSTLKIQRTQQEDSAVYLCASSLEVARGNQPQHFGDGTRLSIL.

This clone was seen just once. The genes are TRBV6-5 and TRBJ2-7, with D unresolved. The CDR3 length is 14 residues. CDR1 is MNHEY and CDR2 is SVGAGI in the germline V gene. V was clipped by 2 bases and J by 9 bases, with 17 bases between them. CDR3 region: CASSYIAKAKSQYF. The CDR3 nucleotides are TGTGCCAGCAGTTACATCGCTAAAGCTAAGTCGCAGTACTTC.

This clone was seen just once. This sequence joins TRBV5-1 and TRBJ2-7, with D maybe TRBD1 (6 bases). This CDR3 is built from 15 residues. Germline-derived CDR1 and CDR2 are SGHRS and YFSETQ. Trimming took off 5 bases at V and 0 bases at J, with 15 bases between the two ends. The CDR3 protein is CASRPGHPSSYEQYF. CDR3 nucleotide sequence: TGCGCCAGCAGGCCGGGACATCCGAGCTCCTACGAGCAGTACTTC. The full variable domain, rest sourced from reference TRBV5-1 and TRBJ2-7, is KAGVTQTPRYLIKTRGQQVTLSCSPISGHRSVSWYQQTPGQGLQFLFEYFSETQRNKGNFPGRFSGRQFSNSRSEMNVSTLELGDSALYLCASRPGHPSSYEQYFGPGTRLTVT.

V and J are TRBV7-2 and TRBJ1-6, with a weak D call TRBD1 (5 bases). The germline V and J ends were trimmed by 5 bases and 2 bases, with 10 bases remaining between them. This CDR3 region has 15 residues. Germline CDR1 reads SGHTA; CDR2 reads FQGNSA. The DNA for the CDR3 is TGTGCCAGCAGCCAATGGGGCACCTATAATTCACCCCTCCACTTT. This sequence encodes CASSQWGTYNSPLHF.

The chain links TRBV6-2 or TRBV6-3 to TRBJ2-1; 11 bases map to TRBD2. CDR3 length: 19 amino acids. V lost 0 bases and J lost 7; bases outside the gene matches: 14. CDR1 MNHEY and CDR2 SVGEGT come from the germline V gene. CDR3 sequence: CASSYSVLQRLAGRNEQFF. DNA for the CDR3: TGTGCCAGCAGTTACTCAGTCCTTCAGCGACTAGCGGGGAGGAATGAGCAGTTCTTC.

The chain combines TRBV7-2 with TRBJ2-7, with TRBD2 matching over 7 bases. Germline CDR1 SGHTA, CDR2 FQGNSA. CDR3 length equals 16 residues. The V and J ends lost 4 bases and 3 bases, in that order; junction bases with no gene match: 12. CDR3 nucleotides: TGTGCCAGCAGCTCTTATAGGACTAGGGATAGCTACGAGCAGTACTTC. Protein product: CASSSYRTRDSYEQYF.

The chain is built from TRBV6-5 and TRBJ2-7, with a possible D match to TRBD1 (6 bases). Germline V gives CDR1 MNHEY, CDR2 SVGAGI. The CDR3 has 14 residues. V was pared by 0 bases and J by 3 bases, with 9 bases between. This CDR3 is CASSYSRDIYEQYF. Written as DNA, the CDR3 is TGTGCCAGCAGTTACTCGAGGGACATCTACGAGCAGTACTTC.

CDR3: CASSSGQGVTEAFF. Written as DNA, the CDR3 is TGTGCCAGCAGCTCAGGGCAGGGGGTCACTGAAGCTTTCTTT. The chain combines TRBV11-2 with TRBJ1-1; 7 positions match TRBD1. V lost 4 bases and J lost 4; bases outside the gene matches: 6. This CDR3 has 14 amino acids. Germline CDR1 is SGHAT and CDR2 is FQNNGV.